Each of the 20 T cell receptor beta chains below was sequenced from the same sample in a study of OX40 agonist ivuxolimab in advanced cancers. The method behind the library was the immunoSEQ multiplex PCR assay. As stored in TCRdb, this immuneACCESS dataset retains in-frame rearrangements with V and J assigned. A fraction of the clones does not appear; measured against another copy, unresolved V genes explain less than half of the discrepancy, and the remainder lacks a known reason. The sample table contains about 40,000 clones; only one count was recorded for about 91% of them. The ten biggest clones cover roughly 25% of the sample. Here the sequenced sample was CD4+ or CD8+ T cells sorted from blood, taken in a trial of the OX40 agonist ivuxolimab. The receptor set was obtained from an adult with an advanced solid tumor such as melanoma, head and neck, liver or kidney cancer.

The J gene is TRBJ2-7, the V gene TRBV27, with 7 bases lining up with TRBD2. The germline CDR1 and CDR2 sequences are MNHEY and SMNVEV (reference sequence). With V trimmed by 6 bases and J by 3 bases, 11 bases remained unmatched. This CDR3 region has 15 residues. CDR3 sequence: CASSPLGLFIYEQYF. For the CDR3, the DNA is TGTGCCAGCAGCCCGTTGGGACTATTTATCTACGAGCAGTACTTC.

CDR3: CASSLSPQGAFEQYF. CDR3 DNA sequence: TGTGCCAGCAGCTTGTCCCCACAGGGGGCGTTCGAGCAGTACTTC. The J gene is TRBJ2-7, the V gene TRBV5-4, with 9 bases that match TRBD1. Germline V lookup: CDR1 SGHNT, CDR2 YYREEE (reference sequence). J gave up 6 bases and V 1 base, and 8 bases lay outside the gene matches. This CDR3 has 15 amino acids.

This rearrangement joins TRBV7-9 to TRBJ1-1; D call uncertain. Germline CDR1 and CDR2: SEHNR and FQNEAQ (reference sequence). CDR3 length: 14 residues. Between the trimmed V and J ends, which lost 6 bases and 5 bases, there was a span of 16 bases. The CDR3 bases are TGTGCCAGCAGTCCATGGGAGGGATGGACTGAAGCTTTCTTT. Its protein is CASSPWEGWTEAFF.

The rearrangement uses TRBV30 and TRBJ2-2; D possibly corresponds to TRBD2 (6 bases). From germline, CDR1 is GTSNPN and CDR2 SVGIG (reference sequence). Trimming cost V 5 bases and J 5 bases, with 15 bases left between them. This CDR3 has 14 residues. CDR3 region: CAWHGGVGTGELFF. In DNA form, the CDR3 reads TGTGCCTGGCACGGGGGAGTCGGGACCGGGGAGCTGTTTTTT. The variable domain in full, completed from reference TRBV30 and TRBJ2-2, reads SQTIHQWPATLVQPVGSPLSLECTVEGTSNPNLYWYRQAAGRGLQLLFYSVGIGQISSEVPQNLSASRPQDRQFILSSKKLLLSDSGFYLCAWHGGVGTGELFFGEGSRLTVL.

The CDR3: CASSDYGGGNEQYF. The CDR3, as DNA: TGTGCCAGCAGTGATTATGGGGGGGGCAACGAGCAGTACTTC. The genes are TRBV6-1 and TRBJ2-7; TRBD2 is a possible D gene (7 bases). Trimming shortened V by 3 bases and J by 5 bases, and 14 bases separated the two germline ends. This CDR3 has 14 amino acids. The germline V gene has CDR1 MNHNS and CDR2 SASEGT.

The CDR3 spells CASSLISGGATGELFF. The CDR3 DNA is TGTGCCAGCAGCTTAATTAGCGGGGGAGCCACCGGGGAGCTGTTTTTT. The J gene is TRBJ2-2, the V gene TRBV7-3, with 9 bases aligning to TRBD2. The CDR3 covers 16 residues. Germline V gene data show CDR1 as SGHTA and CDR2 as FQGTGA. The V and J ends lost 1 base and 4 bases, in that order; junction bases with no gene match: 4.

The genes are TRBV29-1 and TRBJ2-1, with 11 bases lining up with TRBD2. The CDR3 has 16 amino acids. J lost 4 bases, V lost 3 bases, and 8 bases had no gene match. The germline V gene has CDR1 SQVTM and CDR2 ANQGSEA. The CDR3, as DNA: TGCAGCGTTGACTTAACTGGGACTAGCGGTTACAATGAGCAGTTCTTC. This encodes CSVDLTGTSGYNEQFF.

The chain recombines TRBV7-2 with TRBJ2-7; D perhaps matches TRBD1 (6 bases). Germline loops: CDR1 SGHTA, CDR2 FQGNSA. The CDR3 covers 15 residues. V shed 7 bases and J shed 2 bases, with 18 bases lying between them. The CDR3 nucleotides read TGTGCCAGCACCCTCTCGGACAGAAGCCCCTACGAGCAGTACTTC. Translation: CASTLSDRSPYEQYF.

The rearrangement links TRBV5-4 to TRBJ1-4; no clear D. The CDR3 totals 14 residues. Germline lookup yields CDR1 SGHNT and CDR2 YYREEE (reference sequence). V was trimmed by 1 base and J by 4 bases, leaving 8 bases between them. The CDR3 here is CASSLKGVNEKLFF. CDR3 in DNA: TGTGCCAGCAGCTTGAAGGGAGTTAATGAAAAACTGTTTTTT.

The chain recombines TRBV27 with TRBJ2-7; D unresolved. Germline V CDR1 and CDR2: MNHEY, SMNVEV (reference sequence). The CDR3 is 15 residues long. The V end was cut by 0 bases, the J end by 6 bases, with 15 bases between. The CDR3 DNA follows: TGTGCCAGCAGTTTATCGACCCTCCCTGGTGGCGAGCAGTACTTC. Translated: CASSLSTLPGGEQYF.

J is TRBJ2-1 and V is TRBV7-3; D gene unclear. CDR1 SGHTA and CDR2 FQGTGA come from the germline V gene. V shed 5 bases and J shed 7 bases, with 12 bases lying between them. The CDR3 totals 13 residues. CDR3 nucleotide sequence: TGTGCCAGCAGCACCCATTGGGATAATGAGCAGTTCTTC. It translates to CASSTHWDNEQFF.

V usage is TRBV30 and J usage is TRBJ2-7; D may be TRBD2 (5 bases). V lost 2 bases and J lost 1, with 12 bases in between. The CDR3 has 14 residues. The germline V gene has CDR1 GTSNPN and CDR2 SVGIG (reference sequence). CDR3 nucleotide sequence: TGTGCCTGGAGTACCGGGGTGGGTTCCTACGAGCAGTACTTC. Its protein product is CAWSTGVGSYEQYF.

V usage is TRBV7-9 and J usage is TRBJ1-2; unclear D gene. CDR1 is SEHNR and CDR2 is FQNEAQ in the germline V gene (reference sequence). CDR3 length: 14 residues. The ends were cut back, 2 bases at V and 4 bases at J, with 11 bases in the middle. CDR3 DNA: TGTGCCAGCAGCTTAATAGGGCAGGTCTATGGCTACACCTTC. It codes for CASSLIGQVYGYTF.

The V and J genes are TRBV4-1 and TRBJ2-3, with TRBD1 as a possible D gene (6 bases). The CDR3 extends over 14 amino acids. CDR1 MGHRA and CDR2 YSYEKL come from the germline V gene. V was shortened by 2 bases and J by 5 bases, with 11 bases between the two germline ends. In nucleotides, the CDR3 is TGCGCCAGCAGCCAACTTCAGGGGATAGATACGCAGTATTTT. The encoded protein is CASSQLQGIDTQYF.

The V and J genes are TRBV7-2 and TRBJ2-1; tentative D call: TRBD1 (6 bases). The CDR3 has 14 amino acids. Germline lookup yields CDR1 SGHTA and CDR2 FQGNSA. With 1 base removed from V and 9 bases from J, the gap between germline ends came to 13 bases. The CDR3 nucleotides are TGTGCCAGCAGCTTAGTTGGGGGCGGAGGTGAGCAGTTCTTC. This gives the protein CASSLVGGGGEQFF.

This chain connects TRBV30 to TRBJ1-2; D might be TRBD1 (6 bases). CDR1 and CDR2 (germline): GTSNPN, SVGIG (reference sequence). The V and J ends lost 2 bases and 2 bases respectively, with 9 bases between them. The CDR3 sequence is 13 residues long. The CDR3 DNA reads TGTGCCTGGAGTCCCACAGGGAACTATGGCTACACCTTC. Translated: CAWSPTGNYGYTF.

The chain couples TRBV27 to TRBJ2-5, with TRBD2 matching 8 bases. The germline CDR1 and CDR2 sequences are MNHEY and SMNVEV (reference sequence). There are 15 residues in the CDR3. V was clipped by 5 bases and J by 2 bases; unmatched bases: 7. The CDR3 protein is CASSRQLAEQETQYF. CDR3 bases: TGTGCCAGCAGTCGCCAACTAGCGGAACAAGAGACCCAGTACTTC.

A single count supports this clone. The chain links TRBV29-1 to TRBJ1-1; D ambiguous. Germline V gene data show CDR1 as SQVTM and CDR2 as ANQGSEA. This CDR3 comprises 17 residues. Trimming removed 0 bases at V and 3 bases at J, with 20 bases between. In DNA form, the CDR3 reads TGCAGCGTTGAAGAGGGGATAGGAGGGCACTACGACACTGAAGCTTTCTTT. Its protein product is CSVEEGIGGHYDTEAFF.

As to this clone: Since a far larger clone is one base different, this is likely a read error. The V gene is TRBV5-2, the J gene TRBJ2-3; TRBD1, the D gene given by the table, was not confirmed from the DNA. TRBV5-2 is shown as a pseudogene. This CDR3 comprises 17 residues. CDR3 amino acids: CASSQDSYRAGTDTQYF. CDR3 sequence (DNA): TGTGCCAGCAGCCAAGATTCTTACAGGGCTGGCACAGATACGCAGTATTTT.

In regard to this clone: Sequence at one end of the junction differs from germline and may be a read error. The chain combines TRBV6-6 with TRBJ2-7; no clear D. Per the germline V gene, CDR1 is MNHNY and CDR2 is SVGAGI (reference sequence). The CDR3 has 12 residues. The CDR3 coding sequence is TGTGCCAGCAGTTACTCGACCGGAAGGCCGGGCTTC. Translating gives CASSYSTGRPGF.